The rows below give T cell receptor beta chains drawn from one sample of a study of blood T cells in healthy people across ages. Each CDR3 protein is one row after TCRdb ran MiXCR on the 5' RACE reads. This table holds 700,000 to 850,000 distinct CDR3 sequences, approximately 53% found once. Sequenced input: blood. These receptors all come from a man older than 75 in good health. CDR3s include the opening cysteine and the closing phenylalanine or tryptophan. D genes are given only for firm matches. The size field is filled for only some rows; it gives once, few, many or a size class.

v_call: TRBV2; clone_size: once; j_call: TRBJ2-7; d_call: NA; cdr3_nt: TGTGCCAGCAGCTTACGCCACCAGGGGTACTCCTACGAGCAGTACTTC; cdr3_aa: CASSLRHQGYSYEQYF
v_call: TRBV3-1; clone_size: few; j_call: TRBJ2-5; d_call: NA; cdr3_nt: TGTGCCAGCAGCAGCGACCGCTCGGAGCAGTACTTC; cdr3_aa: CASSSDRSEQYF
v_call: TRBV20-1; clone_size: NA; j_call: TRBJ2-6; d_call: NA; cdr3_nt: TGCAGTGCCCCCGGGAACTCTGGGGCCAACGTCCTGACTTTC; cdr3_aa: CSAPGNSGANVLTF
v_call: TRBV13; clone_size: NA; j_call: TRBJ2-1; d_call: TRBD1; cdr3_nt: TGTGCCAGCAGCGCTCGGGACAGTAACAATGAGCAGTTCTTC; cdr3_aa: CASSARDSNNEQFF
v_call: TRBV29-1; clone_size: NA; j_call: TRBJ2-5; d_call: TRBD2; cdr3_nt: TGCAGCGCTTCCGCGGGGGGAGAGACCCAGTACTTC; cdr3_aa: CSASAGGETQYF
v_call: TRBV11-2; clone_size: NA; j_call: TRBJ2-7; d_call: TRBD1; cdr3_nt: TGTGCCAGCAGCCGTCTCTTTACAGGGGGAGACGAGCAGTACTTC; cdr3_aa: CASSRLFTGGDEQYF
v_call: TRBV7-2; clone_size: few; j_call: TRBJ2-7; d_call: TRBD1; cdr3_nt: TGTGCCAGCAGCACCATACAGGGGATGTCCTACGAGCAGTACTTC; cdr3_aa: CASSTIQGMSYEQYF
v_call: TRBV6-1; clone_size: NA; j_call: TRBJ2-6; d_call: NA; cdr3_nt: TGTGCCAGCACGCGGAAGGTCCAGGGTAGCCCTGGGGCCAACGTCCTGACTTTC; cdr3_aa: CASTRKVQGSPGANVLTF
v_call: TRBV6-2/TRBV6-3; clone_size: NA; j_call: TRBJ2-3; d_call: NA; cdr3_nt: TGTGCCAGCAGTTATGGGGATACGCAGTATTTT; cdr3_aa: CASSYGDTQYF
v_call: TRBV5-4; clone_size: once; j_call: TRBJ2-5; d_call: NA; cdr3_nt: TGCGCCAGCAGCACGAACGGACGTATCTACGAACAGTACTTC; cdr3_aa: CASSTNGRIYEQYF
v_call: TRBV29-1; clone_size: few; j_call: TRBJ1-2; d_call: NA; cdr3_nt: TGCAGCGTTGGGAACCTGGGGCTCTATGGCTACACCTTC; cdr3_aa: CSVGNLGLYGYTF
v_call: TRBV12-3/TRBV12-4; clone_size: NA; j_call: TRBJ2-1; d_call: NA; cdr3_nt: TGTGCCAGCAGTCAACCCCCAAGTCGGAATGAGCAGTTCTTC; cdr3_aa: CASSQPPSRNEQFF
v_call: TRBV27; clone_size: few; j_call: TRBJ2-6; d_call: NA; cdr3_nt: TGTGCCAGCAGTAAGGGTTCCTCTGGGGCCAACGTCCTGACTTTC; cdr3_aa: CASSKGSSGANVLTF
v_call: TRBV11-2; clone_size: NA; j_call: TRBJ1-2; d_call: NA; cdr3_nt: TGTGCCAGCAGCGTAGACGGGACATACTATGGCTACACCTTC; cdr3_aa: CASSVDGTYYGYTF
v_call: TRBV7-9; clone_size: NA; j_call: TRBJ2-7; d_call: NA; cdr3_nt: TGTGCCAGCAGCTTAGACGGGTCAAAAACCTACGAGCAGTACTTC; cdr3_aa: CASSLDGSKTYEQYF
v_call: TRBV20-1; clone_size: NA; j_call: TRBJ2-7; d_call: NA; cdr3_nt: TGCAGTGCCTCCACTGGCAGATCGGACGAGCAGTACTTC; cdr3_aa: CSASTGRSDEQYF
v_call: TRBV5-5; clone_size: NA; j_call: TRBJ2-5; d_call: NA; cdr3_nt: TGTGCCAGCACCCAAGGGATAGAAAGGGTGGAGACCCAGTACTTC; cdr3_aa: CASTQGIERVETQYF
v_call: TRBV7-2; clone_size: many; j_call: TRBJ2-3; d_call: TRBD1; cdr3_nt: TGTGCCAGCAGCCGATCCGGGACAGGGGGGCTAGCGGGTCTCCTTACGCGGGGCAGATACGCGTATTTT; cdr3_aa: CASSRSGTGGLAGLLTRGRYAYF
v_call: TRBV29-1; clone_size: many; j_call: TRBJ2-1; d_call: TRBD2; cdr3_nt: TGCAGCGTTGAACAACTAGCGGGAGGATCTGAGCAGTTCTTC; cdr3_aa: CSVEQLAGGSEQFF
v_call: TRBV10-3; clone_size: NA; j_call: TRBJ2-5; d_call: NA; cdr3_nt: TGTGCCATCAGTGACATAGGAGATGAGCAGTACTTC; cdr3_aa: CAISDIGDEQYF
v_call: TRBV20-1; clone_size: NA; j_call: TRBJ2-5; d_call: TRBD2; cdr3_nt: TGCAGTTCAGGGGTAGCGGGACAAGAGACCCAGTACTTC; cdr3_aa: CSSGVAGQETQYF
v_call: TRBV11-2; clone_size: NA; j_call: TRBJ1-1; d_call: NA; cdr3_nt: TGTACCAGCAGCCCAACGAGGGCCACTGAAGCTTTCTTT; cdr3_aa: CTSSPTRATEAFF
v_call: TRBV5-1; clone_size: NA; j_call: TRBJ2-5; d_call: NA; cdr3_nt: TGCGCCAGCAGCGCCGAGCCTCTAAGTGAGCAGTACTTC; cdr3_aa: CASSAEPLSEQYF
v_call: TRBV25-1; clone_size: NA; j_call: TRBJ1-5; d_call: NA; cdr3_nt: TGTGCCAGCAGTGAACCCGGGTGGAGTCAGCCCCAGCATTTT; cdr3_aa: CASSEPGWSQPQHF
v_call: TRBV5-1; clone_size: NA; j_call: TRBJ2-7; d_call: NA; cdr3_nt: TGCGCCAGCAATATAGGGGTCGGGTACGAGCAGTACTTC; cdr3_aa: CASNIGVGYEQYF
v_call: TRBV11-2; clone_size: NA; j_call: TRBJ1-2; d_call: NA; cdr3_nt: TGTGCCAGCAGCTCCCAGCCCGTGATCAGGGGTGCCTATGGCTACACCTTC; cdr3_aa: CASSSQPVIRGAYGYTF
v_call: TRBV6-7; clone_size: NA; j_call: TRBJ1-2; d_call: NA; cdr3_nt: TGTGCCAGAACCGAGGGGACCCTCTATGGCTACACCTTC; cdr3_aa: CARTEGTLYGYTF
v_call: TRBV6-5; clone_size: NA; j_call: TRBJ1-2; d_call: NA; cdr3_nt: TGTGCCAGCAGTTATGGCGGCAGTCTCGCGGATGGCTACACCTTC; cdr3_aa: CASSYGGSLADGYTF
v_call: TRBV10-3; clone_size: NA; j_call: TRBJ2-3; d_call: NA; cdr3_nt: TGTGCCATCAGTGGAGACGCAGATACGCAGTATTTT; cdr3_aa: CAISGDADTQYF